These 9 T cell receptor beta chains were all obtained from the same sample, sequenced in a study of identical twins. Each CDR3 protein gets one entry after TCRdb re-called the 5' RACE reads with MiXCR. The table includes 350,000 to 400,000 distinct CDR3 sequences, approximately 8.7% detected once. Material: naive T cells sorted from blood. Every receptor here comes from a woman between 50 and 59 years old in good health.

The rearrangement joins TRBV14 to TRBJ2-1; D may be TRBD1 or TRBD2 (5 bases each). Trimming took off 4 bases at V and 10 bases at J, with 26 bases between the two ends. The CDR3 loop spans 17 amino acids. The germline V gene has CDR1 SGHDN and CDR2 FVKESK. In nucleotides, the CDR3 is TGTGCCAGCAGCCGGCCCTTCCCGGGACCCCACTCGCCCGAGCAGTTCTTC. It specifies CASSRPFPGPHSPEQFF.

This clonotype showed up many times. The CDR3 here is CASSLPMTSGTPDTQYF. The CDR3, as DNA: TGTGCCAGCAGCTTACCAATGACTAGCGGGACCCCAGATACGCAGTATTTT. J is TRBJ2-3 and V is TRBV7-9; 11 bases line up with TRBD2. CDR3 length equals 17 residues. Germline values: CDR1 SEHNR, CDR2 FQNEAQ (reference sequence). V gave up 2 bases and J gave up 4 bases; unmatched junction bases: 8. Complete variable domain (other parts from reference TRBV7-9 and TRBJ2-3): DTGVSQNPRHKITKRGQNVTFRCDPISEHNRLYWYRQTLGQGPEFLTYFQNEAQLEKSRLLSDRFSAERPKGSFSTLEIQRTEQGDSAMYLCASSLPMTSGTPDTQYFGPGTRLTVL.

This clonotype was seen ten or more times. The CDR3 DNA reads TGCGCCAGCAGCAGGGACAGCACTAACTATGGCTACACCTTC. Translation: CASSRDSTNYGYTF. The chain joins TRBV5-1 to TRBJ1-2; 7 positions agree with TRBD1. CDR3 length equals 14 residues. CDR1 SGHRS and CDR2 YFSETQ come from the germline V gene. The junction had 3 bases not matched to a gene; V was cut back by 4 bases and J by 0 bases.

The chain recombines TRBV5-1 with TRBJ1-2, with a weak D call TRBD1 (5 bases). The CDR3 runs 17 residues. CDR1 is SGHRS, CDR2 YFSETQ, per germline. V was cut by 4 bases and J by 1 base, with 20 bases left in between. CDR3 DNA: TGCGCCAGCAGCCTGGGAACCTTGGACAACATTAACTATGGCTACACCTTC. Translated: CASSLGTLDNINYGYTF. The entire variable domain, with the rest obtained from reference TRBV5-1 and TRBJ1-2, is as follows: KAGVTQTPRYLIKTRGQQVTLSCSPISGHRSVSWYQQTPGQGLQFLFEYFSETQRNKGNFPGRFSGRQFSNSRSEMNVSTLELGDSALYLCASSLGTLDNINYGYTFGSGTRLTVV.

Points on this clonotype: The conserved final phenylalanine or tryptophan is absent from the CDR3, which likely points to a read error. CDR3 nucleotide sequence: TGCAGTGCTAGAGGAATCTCCCGGGAGGCACCCATAGATACGCAGTATTCT. It codes for CSARGISREAPIDTQYS. The V and J genes are TRBV20-1 and TRBJ2-3; TRBD2 matches at 7 bases. The germline V gene has CDR1 DFQATT and CDR2 SNEGSKA (reference sequence). Losses at the gene ends were 1 base for V and 5 bases for J; bases not matched to a gene: 15. This CDR3 region has 17 residues.

In its sample, this clonotype was seen a few times. The genes are TRBV10-1 and TRBJ2-7; D might be TRBD1 (6 bases). The CDR3 is 12 amino acids. V lost 8 bases and J lost 0, with 8 bases in between. The germline gives CDR1 WNHNN, CDR2 SYGVQD (reference sequence). CDR3 loop: CASGDTSYEQYF. The CDR3 DNA follows: TGCGCCAGCGGGGACACCTCCTACGAGCAGTACTTC.

The V and J genes are TRBV5-1 and TRBJ2-5; D is unresolved. The germline V and J ends were trimmed by 0 bases and 2 bases, with 11 bases remaining between them. The CDR3 contains 15 residues. The germline V gene has CDR1 SGHRS and CDR2 YFSETQ. CDR3 amino acids: CASSLGADPQETQYF. Written as DNA, the CDR3 is TGCGCCAGCAGCTTGGGTGCGGACCCTCAAGAGACCCAGTACTTC.

This clonotype was seen only a few times. The gene calls are TRBV20-1 and TRBJ2-2; D is uncertain. Between the trimmed V and J ends, which lost 0 bases and 6 bases, there was a span of 11 bases. Germline V gene data show CDR1 as DFQATT and CDR2 as SNEGSKA (reference sequence). The CDR3 extends over 14 amino acids. CDR3 DNA sequence: TGCAGTGCTAGAGATCGTGAGTTCTCCGGGGAGCTGTTTTTT. This translates into CSARDREFSGELFF.

At least ten counts were recorded for this clonotype. This sequence joins TRBV4-1 and TRBJ2-2; D may be TRBD1 (6 bases). Germline lookup yields CDR1 MGHRA and CDR2 YSYEKL. This CDR3 contains 15 residues. The ends were cut back, 4 bases at V and 5 bases at J, with 14 bases in the middle. The DNA of the CDR3 is TGCGCCAGCAGCCGAGAGGACAGACGGACCGGGGAGCTGTTTTTT. Residues: CASSREDRRTGELFF.